The TCR beta chain described here comes from a study of early T cells in non-severe SARS-CoV-2 infection (dated by TCRdb to the early 2020s). About the investigation overall: TCR sequencing used bulk RNA from unsorted whole blood, so alpha and beta chains could not be paired. Study-wide conclusions, independent of this receptor: VDJdb matching was skewed toward anti-spike CD8 responses, so virus-specific expansions were likely underestimated and private and CD4 specificities were missed.

The study was a case-control design nested within a healthcare worker cohort in London, UK, with weekly nasopharyngeal swab PCR tests and blood sampling. Healthcare workers were enrolled in the week of the UK lockdown, from 23 to 31 March 2020, and were followed every week for up to roughly 16 weeks. The table lists this clonotype with a few counts. No cognate antigen has been identified for it. Per-base qualities were not stored, and no clone one base away is much larger. Taken from cysteine to phenylalanine, the CDR3 has 14 residues. Just CDR3 DNA is preserved here, 42 bases in frame from base 1. V drops 0 bases and J drops 6 bases, leaving 9 bases in between. The germline V gene (reference sequence) gives CDR1 as SEHNR and CDR2 as FQNEAQ. The library was built by means of 5' RACE. Sequencing used a NextSeq 500. In the TCR library protocol, unique molecular identifiers were attached to individual cDNA molecules to correct for PCR bias and sequencing error. Sequencing covered both TCR alpha and beta chains, and within each sample the abundances of alpha and beta sequences were tightly co-correlated. The authors' pipeline ran thus. Decombinator V4 was used to annotate the V gene, J gene and CDR3 of the TCR sequences. TCRs were defined as expanded if a significant change between any two time points was detected under a Poisson model with p below 0.0001. TCR abundances were normalised to the total number of TCRs sequenced per sample and were expressed as counts per million. MAIT TCRs were defined by TRAV1-2 paired with TRAJ12, TRAJ20 or TRAJ33, and iNKT TCRs by TRAV10 paired with TRAJ18. VDJdb, accessed 1 November 2021, was searched for CMV, EBV and SARS-CoV-2 annotated TCRs, excluding TCRs annotated for multiple antigens. TCRdb reanalyzed the raw reads on its own, using fastp at Q25 for trimming and MiXCR for clone calling, and kept in-frame beta chains. Identical CDR3 proteins give one entry, which carries the most common genes and DNA. The V and J calls come from TCRdb's annotation, not from the publication. In this sample the table shows about 58,000 distinct CDR3 sequences, approximately 12% of which occur a single time. Clones ranked in the top ten supply approximately 10% of the sample.

The sequence came from an adult who was a healthcare worker with PCR-confirmed SARS-CoV-2 infection or an uninfected control (not recorded which). The V gene is TRBV7-9 and the J gene is TRBJ1-5; no D gene is confidently identified. The sample was whole blood. The CDR3 is CASSLAQDGQPQHF. The sequence in DNA is TGTGCCAGCAGCTTAGCGCAGGATGGTCAGCCCCAGCATTTT. Reference TRBV7-9 and TRBJ1-5 proteins supply the regions before and after the CDR3; the full variable domain is: DTGVSQNPRHKITKRGQNVTFRCDPISEHNRLYWYRQTLGQGPEFLTYFQNEAQLEKSRLLSDRFSAERPKGSFSTLEIQRTEQGDSAMYLCASSLAQDGQPQHFGDGTRLSIL.